A single sample is the source of the 7 T cell receptor beta chains below, sequenced in a study of T-cell reconstitution after alpha-beta-depleted transplantation in children. The authors prepared the TCRbeta library with unique molecular identifiers. Each CDR3 protein gets one entry after TCRdb re-called the PCR reads with MiXCR. The sample records approximately 210,000 distinct CDR3 sequences, roughly 18% being singletons. The sample in question was PBMCs, mostly from graft donor cells, obtained 360 days after TCRalphabeta/CD19-depleted stem cell transplant. The source of these receptors is a male patient aged 2 to 9 who had a stem cell transplant for acute lymphoblastic leukemia, so the T cells may come from the graft donor.

In its sample, this clonotype was seen once. The J gene is TRBJ2-1, the V gene TRBV12-3 or TRBV12-4; no definite D call. Trimming removed 10 bases at V and 1 base at J, with 26 bases between. The CDR3 extends over 18 amino acids. The CDR3 spells CAICFQPFWTDSYNEQFF. CDR3 sequence (DNA): TGTGCCATCTGTTTCCAGCCCTTTTGGACGGATTCCTACAATGAGCAGTTCTTC.

This chain links TRBV7-9 with TRBJ2-5; 9 nucleotides align to TRBD1. Per the germline V gene, CDR1 is SEHNR and CDR2 is FQNEAQ (reference sequence). V gave up 5 bases and J gave up 5 bases; unmatched junction bases: 6. The CDR3 spans 14 residues. The CDR3 sequence: CASSRRTGVETQYF. The CDR3 DNA is TGTGCCAGCAGCCGGAGGACAGGGGTGGAGACCCAGTACTTC.

This clonotype was counted a few times. This chain uses TRBV27 with TRBJ2-1; D unclear. Trimming shortened V by 2 bases and J by 0 bases, and 8 bases separated the two germline ends. The V gene's germline CDR1 is MNHEY and CDR2 SMNVEV (reference sequence). The CDR3 contains 15 residues. The CDR3 region has the DNA TGTGCCAGCAGTTTAAAGGTCAGCTCCTACAATGAGCAGTTCTTC. As protein: CASSLKVSSYNEQFF.

The rearrangement uses TRBV29-1 and TRBJ2-3, with 9 bases identical to TRBD2. CDR1 and CDR2 (germline): SQVTM, ANQGSEA. J was trimmed by 3 bases and V by 5 bases; bases with no gene match: 3. The length of the CDR3 is 13 residues. The DNA of the CDR3 is TGCAGCGTTCTGCGGGAGGGTACAGATACGCAGTATTTT. Translation gives CSVLREGTDTQYF.

Here the CDR3 DNA reads TGTGCCAGCAGGGGGACAGGGGCCACCGGGGAGCTGTTTTTT. Protein product: CASRGTGATGELFF. The chain has TRBV28 and TRBJ2-2, with 10 nucleotides matching TRBD1. Germline V gene lookup returns CDR1 MDHEN and CDR2 SYDVKM. Trimming removed 6 bases from V and 4 bases from J; junction bases left unmatched: 2. CDR3 length equals 14 residues.

CDR3 sequence: CASSWNYRGLGETQYF. In nucleotides, the CDR3 is TGTGCCAGCAGCTGGAACTACAGGGGGCTCGGAGAGACCCAGTACTTC. The genes are TRBV5-6 and TRBJ2-5; 9 bases are shared with TRBD1. Germline V gene sequence: CDR1 SGHDT, CDR2 YYEEEE. Trimming took 3 bases from V and 4 from J; bases not matched to a gene: 10. The CDR3 has 16 residues.

This clonotype was recorded only once. The chain combines TRBV20-1 with TRBJ2-7; D ambiguous. The CDR3 has 12 residues. The germline V and J ends were trimmed by 3 bases and 0 bases, with 6 bases remaining between them. Germline CDR1 reads DFQATT; CDR2 reads SNEGSKA (reference sequence). The CDR3 DNA reads TGCAGTGCTAGTTCTTACTCCTACGAGCAGTACTTC. It specifies CSASSYSYEQYF.